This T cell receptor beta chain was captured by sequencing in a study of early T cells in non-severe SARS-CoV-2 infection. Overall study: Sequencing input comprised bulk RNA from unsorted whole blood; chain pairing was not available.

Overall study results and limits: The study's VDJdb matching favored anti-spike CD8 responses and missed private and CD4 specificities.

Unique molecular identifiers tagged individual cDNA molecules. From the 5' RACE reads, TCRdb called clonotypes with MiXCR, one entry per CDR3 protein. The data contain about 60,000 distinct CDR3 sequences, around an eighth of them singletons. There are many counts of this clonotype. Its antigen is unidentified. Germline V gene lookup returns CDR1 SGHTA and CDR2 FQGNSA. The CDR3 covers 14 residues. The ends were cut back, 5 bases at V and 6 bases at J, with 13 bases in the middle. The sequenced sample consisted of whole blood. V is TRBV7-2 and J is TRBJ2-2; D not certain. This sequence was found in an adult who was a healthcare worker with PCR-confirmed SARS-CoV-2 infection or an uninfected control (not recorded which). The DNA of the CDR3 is TGTGCCAGCAGCATCGGCGTGGCGGCCGGGGAGCTGTTTTTT. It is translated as CASSIGVAAGELFF.